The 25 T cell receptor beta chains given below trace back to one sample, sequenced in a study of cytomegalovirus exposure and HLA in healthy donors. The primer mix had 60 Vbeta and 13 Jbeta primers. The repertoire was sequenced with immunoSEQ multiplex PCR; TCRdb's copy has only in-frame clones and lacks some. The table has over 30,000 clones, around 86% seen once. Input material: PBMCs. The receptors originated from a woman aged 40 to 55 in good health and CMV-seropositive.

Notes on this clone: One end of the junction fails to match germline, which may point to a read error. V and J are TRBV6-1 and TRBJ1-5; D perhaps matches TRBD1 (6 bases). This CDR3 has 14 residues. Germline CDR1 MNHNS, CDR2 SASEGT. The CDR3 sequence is CASSEAFVGQTYYF. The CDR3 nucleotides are TGTGCCAGCAGTGAAGCCTTCGTCGGACAGACCTACTATTTT.

This CDR3 reads CASSPGAGTYEQYF. As DNA, the CDR3 is TGTGCCAGCAGTCCTGGGGCAGGCACCTACGAGCAGTACTTC. The V gene is TRBV19, the J gene TRBJ2-7; possible D gene TRBD1, 5 bases. This CDR3 has 14 residues. From germline, CDR1 is LNHDA and CDR2 SQIVND (reference sequence). Trimming pared 9 bases from V and 2 bases from J, leaving 17 bases between.

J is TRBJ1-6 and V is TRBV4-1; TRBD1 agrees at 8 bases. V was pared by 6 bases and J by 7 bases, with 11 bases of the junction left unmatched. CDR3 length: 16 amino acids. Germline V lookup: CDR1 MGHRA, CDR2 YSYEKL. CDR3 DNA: TGCGCCAGCAGAAAAGAGGGACAGGTGGGCAATTCACCCCTCCACTTT. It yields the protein CASRKEGQVGNSPLHF.

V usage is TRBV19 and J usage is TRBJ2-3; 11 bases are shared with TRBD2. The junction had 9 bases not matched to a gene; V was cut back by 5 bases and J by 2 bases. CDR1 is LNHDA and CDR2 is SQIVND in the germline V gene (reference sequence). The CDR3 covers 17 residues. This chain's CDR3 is CASSPSGGQLFTDTQYF. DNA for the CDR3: TGTGCCAGTAGTCCTAGCGGGGGGCAGTTGTTCACAGATACGCAGTATTTT.

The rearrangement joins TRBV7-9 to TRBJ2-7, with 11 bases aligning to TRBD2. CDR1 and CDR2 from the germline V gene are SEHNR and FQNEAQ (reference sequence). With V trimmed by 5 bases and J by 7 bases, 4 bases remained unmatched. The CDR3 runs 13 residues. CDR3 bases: TGTGCCAGCAGCCAGACTAGCGGGGTTGAGCAGTACTTC. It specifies CASSQTSGVEQYF.

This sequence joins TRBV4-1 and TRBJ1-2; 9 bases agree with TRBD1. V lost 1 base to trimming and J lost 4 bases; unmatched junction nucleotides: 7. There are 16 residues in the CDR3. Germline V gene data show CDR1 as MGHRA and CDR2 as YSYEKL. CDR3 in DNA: TGCGCCAGCAGCCAAGCCTCGGGACAGGGACTCTATGGCTACACCTTC. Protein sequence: CASSQASGQGLYGYTF.

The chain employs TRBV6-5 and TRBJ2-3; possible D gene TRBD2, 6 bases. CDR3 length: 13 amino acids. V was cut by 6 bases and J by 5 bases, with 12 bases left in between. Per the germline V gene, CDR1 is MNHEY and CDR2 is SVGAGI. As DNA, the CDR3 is TGTGCCAGCAGGAAAATGGGAGGAGATACGCAGTATTTT. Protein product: CASRKMGGDTQYF.

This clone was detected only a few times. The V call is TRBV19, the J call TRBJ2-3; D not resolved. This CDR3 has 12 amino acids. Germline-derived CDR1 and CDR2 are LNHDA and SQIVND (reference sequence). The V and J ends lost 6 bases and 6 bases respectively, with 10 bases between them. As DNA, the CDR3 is TGTGCCAGTAGGATTAGTGGTGATACGCAGTATTTT. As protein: CASRISGDTQYF.

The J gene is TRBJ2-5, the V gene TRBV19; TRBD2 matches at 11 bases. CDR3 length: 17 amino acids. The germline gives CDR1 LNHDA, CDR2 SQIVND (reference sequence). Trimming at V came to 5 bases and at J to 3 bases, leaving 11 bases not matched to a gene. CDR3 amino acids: CASSSPVPGLAEETQYF. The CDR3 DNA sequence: TGTGCCAGTAGTTCCCCAGTCCCGGGACTAGCGGAAGAGACCCAGTACTTC. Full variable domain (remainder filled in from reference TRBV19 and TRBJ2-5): DGGITQSPKYLFRKEGQNVTLSCEQNLNHDAMYWYRQDPGQGLRLIYYSQIVNDFQKGDIAEGYSVSREKKESFPLTVTSAQKNPTAFYLCASSSPVPGLAEETQYFGPGTRLLVL.

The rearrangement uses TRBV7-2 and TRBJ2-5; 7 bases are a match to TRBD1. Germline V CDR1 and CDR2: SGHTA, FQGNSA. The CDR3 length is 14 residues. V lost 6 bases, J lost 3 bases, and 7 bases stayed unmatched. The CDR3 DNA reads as TGTGCCAGCAGGCCCTCCAGGGGGAAAGAGACCCAGTACTTC. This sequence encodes CASRPSRGKETQYF.

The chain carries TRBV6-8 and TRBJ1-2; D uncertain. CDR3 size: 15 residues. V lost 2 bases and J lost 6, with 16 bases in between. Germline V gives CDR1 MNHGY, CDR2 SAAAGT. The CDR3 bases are TGTGCCAGCAGTTACGGAGGCAACCGCGGGCATGGCTACACCTTC. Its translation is CASSYGGNRGHGYTF.

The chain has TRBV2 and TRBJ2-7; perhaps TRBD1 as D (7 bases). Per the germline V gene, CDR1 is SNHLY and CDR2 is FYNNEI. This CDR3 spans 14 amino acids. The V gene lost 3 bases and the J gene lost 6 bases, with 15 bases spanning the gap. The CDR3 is CASSEAGGPREQYF. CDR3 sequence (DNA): TGTGCCAGCAGTGAGGCAGGGGGGCCTCGCGAGCAGTACTTC.

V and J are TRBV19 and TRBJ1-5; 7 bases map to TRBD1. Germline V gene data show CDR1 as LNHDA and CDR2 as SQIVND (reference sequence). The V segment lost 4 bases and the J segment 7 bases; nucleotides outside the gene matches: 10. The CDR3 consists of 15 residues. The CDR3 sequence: CASSTPTGSWQPQHF. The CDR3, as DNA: TGTGCCAGTAGTACCCCGACAGGGTCCTGGCAGCCCCAGCATTTT.

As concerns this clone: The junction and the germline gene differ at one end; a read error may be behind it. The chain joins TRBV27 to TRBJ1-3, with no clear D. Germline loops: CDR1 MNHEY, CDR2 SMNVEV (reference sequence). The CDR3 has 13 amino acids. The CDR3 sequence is CASSLVSGDTIYF. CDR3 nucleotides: TGTGCCAGCAGTTTAGTGAGTGGAGACACCATATATTTT.

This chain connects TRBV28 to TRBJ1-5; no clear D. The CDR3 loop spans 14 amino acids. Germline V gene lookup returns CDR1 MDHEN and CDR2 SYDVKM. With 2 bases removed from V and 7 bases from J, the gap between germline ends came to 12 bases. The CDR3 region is CASSLGGPTQPQHF. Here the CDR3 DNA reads TGTGCCAGCAGTTTAGGAGGGCCGACGCAGCCCCAGCATTTT.

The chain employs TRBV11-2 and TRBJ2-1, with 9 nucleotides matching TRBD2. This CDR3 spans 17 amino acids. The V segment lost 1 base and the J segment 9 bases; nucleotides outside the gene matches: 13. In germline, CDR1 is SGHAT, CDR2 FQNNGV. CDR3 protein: CASSLASAGGSEGEQFF. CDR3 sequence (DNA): TGTGCCAGCAGCTTAGCGTCGGCGGGGGGGTCTGAAGGTGAGCAGTTCTTC.

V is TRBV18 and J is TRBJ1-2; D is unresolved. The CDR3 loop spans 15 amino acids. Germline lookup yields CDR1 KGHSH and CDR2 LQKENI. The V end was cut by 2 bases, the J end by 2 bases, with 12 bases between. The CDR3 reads CASSPSRESNYGYTF. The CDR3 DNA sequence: TGTGCCAGCTCACCATCCCGGGAATCCAACTATGGCTACACCTTC.

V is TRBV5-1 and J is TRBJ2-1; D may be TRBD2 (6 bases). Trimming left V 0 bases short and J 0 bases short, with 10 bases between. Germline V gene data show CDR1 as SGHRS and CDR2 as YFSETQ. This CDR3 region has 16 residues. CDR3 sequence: CASSLAIAVSYNEQFF. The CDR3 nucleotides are TGCGCCAGCAGCTTGGCGATAGCGGTCTCCTACAATGAGCAGTTCTTC.

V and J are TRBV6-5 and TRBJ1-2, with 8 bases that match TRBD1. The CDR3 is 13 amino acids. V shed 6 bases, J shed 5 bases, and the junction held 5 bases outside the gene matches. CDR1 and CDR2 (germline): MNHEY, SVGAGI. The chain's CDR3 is CASRLGQGYGYTF. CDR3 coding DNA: TGTGCCAGCAGACTAGGACAGGGTTATGGCTACACCTTC.

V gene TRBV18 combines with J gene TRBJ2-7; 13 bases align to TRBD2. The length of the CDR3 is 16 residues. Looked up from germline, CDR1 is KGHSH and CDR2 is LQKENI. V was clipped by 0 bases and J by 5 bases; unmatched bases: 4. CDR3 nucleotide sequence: TGTGCCAGCTCACCACCGGGGACTAGCGGGACGCACGAGCAGTACTTC. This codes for CASSPPGTSGTHEQYF.

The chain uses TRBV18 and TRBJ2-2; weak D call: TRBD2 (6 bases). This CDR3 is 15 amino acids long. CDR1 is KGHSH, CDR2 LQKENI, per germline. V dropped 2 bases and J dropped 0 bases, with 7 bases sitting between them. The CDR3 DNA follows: TGTGCCAGCTCACCAGGGGGGTCGAACACCGGGGAGCTGTTTTTT. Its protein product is CASSPGGSNTGELFF.

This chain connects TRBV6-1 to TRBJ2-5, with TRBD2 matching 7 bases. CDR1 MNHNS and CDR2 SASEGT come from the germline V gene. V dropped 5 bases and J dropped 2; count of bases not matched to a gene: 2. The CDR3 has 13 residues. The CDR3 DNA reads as TGTGCCAGCAGTTGGGGGGGACAAGAGACCCAGTACTTC. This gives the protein CASSWGGQETQYF.

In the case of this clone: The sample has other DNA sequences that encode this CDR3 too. CDR3: CASSPRLEGGADTQYF. CDR3 coding DNA: TGTGCCAGCTCACCGCGATTGGAGGGTGGGGCAGATACGCAGTATTTT. The chain recombines TRBV18 with TRBJ2-3, with TRBD2 as a possible D gene (6 bases). Germline V gene lookup returns CDR1 KGHSH and CDR2 LQKENI. This CDR3 is 16 amino acids long. The V end lost 3 bases, the J end lost 4 bases, and 17 bases lay between the germline ends.

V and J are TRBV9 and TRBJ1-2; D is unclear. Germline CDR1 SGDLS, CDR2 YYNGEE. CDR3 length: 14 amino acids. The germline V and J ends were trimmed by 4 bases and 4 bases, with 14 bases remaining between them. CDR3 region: CASSREHGFYGYTF. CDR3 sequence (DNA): TGTGCCAGCAGCCGTGAGCATGGTTTCTATGGCTACACCTTC.

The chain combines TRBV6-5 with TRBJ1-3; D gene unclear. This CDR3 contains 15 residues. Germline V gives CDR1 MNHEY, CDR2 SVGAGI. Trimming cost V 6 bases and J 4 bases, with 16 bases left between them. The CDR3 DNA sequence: TGTGCCAGCAGACCAACAGCTTCCCAGGGAAACACCATATATTTT. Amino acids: CASRPTASQGNTIYF.